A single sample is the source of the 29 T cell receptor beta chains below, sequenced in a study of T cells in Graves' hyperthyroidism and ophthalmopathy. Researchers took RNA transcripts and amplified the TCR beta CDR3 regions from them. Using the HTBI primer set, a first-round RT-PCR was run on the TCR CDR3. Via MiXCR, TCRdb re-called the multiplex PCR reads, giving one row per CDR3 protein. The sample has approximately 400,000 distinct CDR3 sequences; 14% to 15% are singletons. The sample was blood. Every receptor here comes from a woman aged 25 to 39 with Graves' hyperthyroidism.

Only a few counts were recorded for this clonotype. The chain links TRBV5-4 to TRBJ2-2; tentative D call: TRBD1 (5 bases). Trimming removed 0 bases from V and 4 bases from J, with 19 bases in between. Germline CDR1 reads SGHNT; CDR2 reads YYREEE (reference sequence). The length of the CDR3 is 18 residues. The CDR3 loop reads CASSLAPRAPAGTGELFF. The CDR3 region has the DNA TGTGCCAGCAGCTTGGCTCCCAGGGCCCCTGCCGGCACCGGGGAGCTGTTTTTT.

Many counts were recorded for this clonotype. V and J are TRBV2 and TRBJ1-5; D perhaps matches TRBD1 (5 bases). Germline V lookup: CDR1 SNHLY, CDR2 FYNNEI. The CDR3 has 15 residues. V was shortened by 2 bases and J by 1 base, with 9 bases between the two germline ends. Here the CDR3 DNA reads TGTGCCAGCAGTGAAATGGGGCAAAGCAATCAGCCCCAGCATTTT. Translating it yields CASSEMGQSNQPQHF.

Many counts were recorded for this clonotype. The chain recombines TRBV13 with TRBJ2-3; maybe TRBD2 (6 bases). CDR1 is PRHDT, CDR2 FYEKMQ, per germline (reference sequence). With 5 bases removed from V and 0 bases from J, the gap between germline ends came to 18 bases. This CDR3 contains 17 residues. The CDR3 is CASSTRSSSGSTDTQYF. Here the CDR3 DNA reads TGTGCCAGCAGCACTAGGTCGAGTAGCGGTAGCACAGATACGCAGTATTTT. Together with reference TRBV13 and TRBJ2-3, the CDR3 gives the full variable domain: AAGVIQSPRHLIKEKRETATLKCYPIPRHDTVYWYQQGPGQDPQFLISFYEKMQSDKGSIPDRFSAQQFSDYHSELNMSSLELGDSALYFCASSTRSSSGSTDTQYFGPGTRLTVL.

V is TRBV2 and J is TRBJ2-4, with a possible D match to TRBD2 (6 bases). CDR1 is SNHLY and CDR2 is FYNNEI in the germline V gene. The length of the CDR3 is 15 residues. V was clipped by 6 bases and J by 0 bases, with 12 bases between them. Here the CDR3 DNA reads TGTGCCAGCAGGGGAAGGGGACTAGCCAAAAACATTCAGTACTTC. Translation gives CASRGRGLAKNIQYF.

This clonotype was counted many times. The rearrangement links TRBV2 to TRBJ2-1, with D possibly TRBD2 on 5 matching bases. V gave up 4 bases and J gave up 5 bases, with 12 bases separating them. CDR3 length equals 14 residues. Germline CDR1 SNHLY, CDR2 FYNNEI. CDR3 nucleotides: TGTGCCAGCAGTGCAAGGACTCAGAACAATGAGCAGTTCTTC. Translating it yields CASSARTQNNEQFF.

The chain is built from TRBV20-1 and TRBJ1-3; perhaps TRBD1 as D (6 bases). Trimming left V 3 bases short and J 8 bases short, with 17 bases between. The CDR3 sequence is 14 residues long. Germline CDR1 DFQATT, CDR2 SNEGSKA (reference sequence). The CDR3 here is CSASRTEPRDTIYF. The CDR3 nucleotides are TGCAGTGCTAGTAGGACAGAGCCCCGGGACACCATATATTTT.

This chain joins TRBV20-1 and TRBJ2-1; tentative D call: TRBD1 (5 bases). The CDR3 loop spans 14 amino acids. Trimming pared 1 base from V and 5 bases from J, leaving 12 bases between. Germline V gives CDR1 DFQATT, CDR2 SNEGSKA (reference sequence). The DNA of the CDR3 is TGCAGTGCTAGAGTTGGGGCTTCCCACAATGAGCAGTTCTTC. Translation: CSARVGASHNEQFF.

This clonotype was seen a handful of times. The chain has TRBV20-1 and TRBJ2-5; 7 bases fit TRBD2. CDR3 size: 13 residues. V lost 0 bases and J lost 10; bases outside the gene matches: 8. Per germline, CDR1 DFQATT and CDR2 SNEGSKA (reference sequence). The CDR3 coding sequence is TGCAGTGCTAGAGATCATGAGGGAGGGGACCAGTACTTC. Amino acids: CSARDHEGGDQYF.

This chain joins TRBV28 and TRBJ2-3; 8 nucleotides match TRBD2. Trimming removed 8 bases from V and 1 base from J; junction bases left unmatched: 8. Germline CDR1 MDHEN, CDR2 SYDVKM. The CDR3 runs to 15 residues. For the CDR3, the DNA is TGTGCCAGCGCAAGGGCGGGAGGCGGCACAGATACGCAGTATTTT. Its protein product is CASARAGGGTDTQYF.

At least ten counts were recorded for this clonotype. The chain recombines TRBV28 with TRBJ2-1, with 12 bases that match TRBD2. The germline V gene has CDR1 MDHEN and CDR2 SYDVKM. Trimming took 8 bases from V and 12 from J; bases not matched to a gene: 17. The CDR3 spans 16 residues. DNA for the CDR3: TGTGCCAGCGTATCGGCTAGCGGGAGGGTTCTTCCCGTGCAGTTCTTC. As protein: CASVSASGRVLPVQFF.

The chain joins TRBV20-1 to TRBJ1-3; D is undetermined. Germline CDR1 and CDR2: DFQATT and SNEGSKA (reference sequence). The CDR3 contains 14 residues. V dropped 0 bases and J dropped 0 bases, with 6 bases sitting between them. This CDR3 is CSARESSSGNTIYF. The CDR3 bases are TGCAGTGCTAGAGAGTCCAGCTCTGGAAACACCATATATTTT.

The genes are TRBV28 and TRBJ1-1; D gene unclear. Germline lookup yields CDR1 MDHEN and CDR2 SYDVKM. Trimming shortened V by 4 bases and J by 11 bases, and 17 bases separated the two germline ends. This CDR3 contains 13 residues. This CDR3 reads CASSSEGRVYAFF. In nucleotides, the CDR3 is TGTGCCAGCAGTTCGGAGGGCCGGGTATATGCTTTCTTT.

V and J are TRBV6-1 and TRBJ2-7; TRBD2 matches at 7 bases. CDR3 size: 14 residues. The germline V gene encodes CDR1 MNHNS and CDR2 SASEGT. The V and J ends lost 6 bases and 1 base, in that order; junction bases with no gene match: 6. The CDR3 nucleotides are TGTGCCAGCAGGCAACAGCGGGAATCCTACGAGCAGTACTTC. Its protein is CASRQQRESYEQYF.

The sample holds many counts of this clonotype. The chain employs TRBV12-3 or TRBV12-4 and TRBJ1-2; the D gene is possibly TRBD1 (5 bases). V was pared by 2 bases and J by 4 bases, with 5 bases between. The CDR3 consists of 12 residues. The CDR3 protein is CASSLQGYGYTF. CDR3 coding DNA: TGTGCCAGCAGTTTACAGGGCTATGGCTACACCTTC.

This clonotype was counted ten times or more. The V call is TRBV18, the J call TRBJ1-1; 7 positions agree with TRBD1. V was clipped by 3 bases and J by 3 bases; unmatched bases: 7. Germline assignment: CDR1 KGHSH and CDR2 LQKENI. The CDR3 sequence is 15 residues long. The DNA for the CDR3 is TGTGCCAGCTCACCGCTACTACAGGGGCACACTGAAGCTTTCTTT. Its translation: CASSPLLQGHTEAFF.

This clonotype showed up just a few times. The chain's CDR3 is CASSFWISPYGQETQYF. The CDR3 bases are TGTGCCAGCAGCTTCTGGATTAGTCCGTACGGGCAAGAGACCCAGTACTTC. The chain recombines TRBV3-1 with TRBJ2-5, with unresolved D. Per germline, CDR1 LGHDT and CDR2 YNNKEL (reference sequence). The V gene lost 5 bases and the J gene lost 2 bases, with 21 bases spanning the gap. This CDR3 has 17 residues.

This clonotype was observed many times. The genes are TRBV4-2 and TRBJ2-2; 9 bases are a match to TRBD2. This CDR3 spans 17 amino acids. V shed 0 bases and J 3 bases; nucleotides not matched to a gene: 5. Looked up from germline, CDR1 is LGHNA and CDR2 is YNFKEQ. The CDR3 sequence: CASSQDGGRADTGELFF. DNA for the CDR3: TGTGCCAGCAGCCAAGATGGCGGGAGGGCCGACACCGGGGAGCTGTTTTTT.

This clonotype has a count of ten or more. In DNA form, the CDR3 reads TGTGCCAGCAGACCGACAGGGTGGTACGAGCAGTACTTC. Its protein product is CASRPTGWYEQYF. The chain couples TRBV27 to TRBJ2-7, with 7 bases that match TRBD1. The germline V gene has CDR1 MNHEY and CDR2 SMNVEV (reference sequence). Germline trimming cut 6 bases from V and 4 bases from J; bases unmatched to any gene: 6. There are 13 residues in the CDR3.

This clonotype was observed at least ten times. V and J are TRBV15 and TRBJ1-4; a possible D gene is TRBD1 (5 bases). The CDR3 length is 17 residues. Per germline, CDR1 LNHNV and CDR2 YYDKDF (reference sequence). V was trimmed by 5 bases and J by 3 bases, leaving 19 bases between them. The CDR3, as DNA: TGTGCCACCAGCGGATCCCGGGGGTCGGTAGCTAATGAAAAACTGTTTTTT. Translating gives CATSGSRGSVANEKLFF.

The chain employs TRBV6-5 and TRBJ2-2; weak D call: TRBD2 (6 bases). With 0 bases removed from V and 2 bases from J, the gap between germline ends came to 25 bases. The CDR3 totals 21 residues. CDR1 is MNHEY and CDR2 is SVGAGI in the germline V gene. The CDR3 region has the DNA TGTGCCAGCAGTTACTCCACCGGCAGTATCGGGAGCGTCAGTAACACCGGGGAGCTGTTTTTT. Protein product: CASSYSTGSIGSVSNTGELFF.

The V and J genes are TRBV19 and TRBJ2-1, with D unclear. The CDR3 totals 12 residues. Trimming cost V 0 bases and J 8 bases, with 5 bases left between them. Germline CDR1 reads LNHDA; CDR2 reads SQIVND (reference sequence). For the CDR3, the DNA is TGTGCCAGTAGTATAGATCGGTATGAGCAGTTCTTC. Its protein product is CASSIDRYEQFF.

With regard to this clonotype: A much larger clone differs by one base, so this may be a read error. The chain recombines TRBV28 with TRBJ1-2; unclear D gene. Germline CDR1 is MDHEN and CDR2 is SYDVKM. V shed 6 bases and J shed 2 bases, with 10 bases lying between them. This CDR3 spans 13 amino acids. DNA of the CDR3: TGTGCCAGCAGACAACGGATGAACTATGGCTACACCTTC. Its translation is CASRQRMNYGYTF.

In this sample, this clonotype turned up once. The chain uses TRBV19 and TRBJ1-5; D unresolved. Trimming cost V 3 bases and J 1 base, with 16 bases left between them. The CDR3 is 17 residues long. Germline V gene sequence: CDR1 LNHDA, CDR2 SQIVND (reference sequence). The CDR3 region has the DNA TGTGCCAGTAGTATTAGGAGGGAAAGATCGAGCAATCAGCCCCAGCATTTT. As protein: CASSIRRERSSNQPQHF.

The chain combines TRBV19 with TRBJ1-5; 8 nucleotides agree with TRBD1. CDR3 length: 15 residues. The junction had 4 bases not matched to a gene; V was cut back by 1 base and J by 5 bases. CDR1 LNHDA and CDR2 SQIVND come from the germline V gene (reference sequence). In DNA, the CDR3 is TGTGCCAGTAGTATAGGACAGGGGATGGATCAGCCCCAGCATTTT. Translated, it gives CASSIGQGMDQPQHF.

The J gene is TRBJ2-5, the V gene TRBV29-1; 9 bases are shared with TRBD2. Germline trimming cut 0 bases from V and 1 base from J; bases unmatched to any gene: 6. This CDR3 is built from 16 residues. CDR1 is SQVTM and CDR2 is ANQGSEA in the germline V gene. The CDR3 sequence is CSVEDTASGIQETQYF. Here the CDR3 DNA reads TGCAGCGTTGAAGATACCGCTAGCGGGATCCAAGAGACCCAGTACTTC.

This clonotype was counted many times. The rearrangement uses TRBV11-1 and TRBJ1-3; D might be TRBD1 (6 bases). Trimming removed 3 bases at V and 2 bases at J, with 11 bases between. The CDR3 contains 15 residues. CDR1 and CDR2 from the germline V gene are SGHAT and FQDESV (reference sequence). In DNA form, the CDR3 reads TGTGCCAGCAGCTTCACAGGGAGCCCTGGAAACACCATATATTTT. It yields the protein CASSFTGSPGNTIYF.

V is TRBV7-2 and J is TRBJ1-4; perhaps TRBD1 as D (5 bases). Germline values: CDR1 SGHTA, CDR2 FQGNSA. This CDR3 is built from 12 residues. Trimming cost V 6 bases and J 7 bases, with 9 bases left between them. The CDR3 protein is CASRGGSEKLFF. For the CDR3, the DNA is TGTGCCAGCAGGGGGGGTAGTGAAAAACTGTTTTTT. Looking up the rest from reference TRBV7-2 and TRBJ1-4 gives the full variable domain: GAGVSQSPSNKVTEKGKDVELRCDPISGHTALYWYRQSLGQGLEFLIYFQGNSAPDKSGLPSDRFSAERTGGSVSTLTIQRTQQEDSAVYLCASRGGSEKLFFGSGTQLSVL.

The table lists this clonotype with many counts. In nucleotides, the CDR3 is TGTGCCAGCAGTTACGGGACACCCGGGGAGACCCAGTACTTC. Protein sequence: CASSYGTPGETQYF. The V and J genes are TRBV6-5 and TRBJ2-5; the D gene is possibly TRBD1 (6 bases). This CDR3 has 14 amino acids. Germline values: CDR1 MNHEY, CDR2 SVGAGI. Trimming took 2 bases from V and 5 from J, leaving 12 bases between them.

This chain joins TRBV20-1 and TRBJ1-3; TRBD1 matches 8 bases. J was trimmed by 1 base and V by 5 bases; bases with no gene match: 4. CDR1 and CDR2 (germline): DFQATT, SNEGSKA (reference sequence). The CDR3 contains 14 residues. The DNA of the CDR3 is TGCAGTGCTCCGGACAGGGAGTCTGGAAACACCATATATTTT. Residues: CSAPDRESGNTIYF.